The clone carrying this T cell receptor (beta chain) was seen at least ten times. The antigen is undetermined. Production of TCR cDNA was by 5'RACE template switching, which also added a universal primer site and UMIs. TCRdb ran MiXCR on the 5' RACE reads and lists one entry per CDR3 protein. The sample lists about 300,000 distinct CDR3 sequences, 4% seen once, with 20% to 25% in the top ten. The CDR3 covers 13 residues. Trimming took 6 bases from V and 3 from J; bases not matched to a gene: 6. CDR1 and CDR2 from the germline V gene are DFQATT and SNEGSKA (reference sequence). This entry comes from a study of T cells after yellow fever vaccination. Broader study findings: The presence of abundant clonotypes contaminating from the bulk population was possible in FACS-sorted repertoires. Post-booster repertoires again held most primary-vaccination clones (around 95% CD4, 85% to 90% CD8). Just a small share of clonotypes turned up in the CD4 compartment as well as the CD8 compartment.

This chain links TRBV20-1 with TRBJ2-3, with 7 positions matching TRBD2. The clonotype originates from a man aged 18 to 30 who received the YFV17D yellow fever vaccine. The material sequenced was PBMCs, taken 5 days after the yellow fever booster vaccination. This CDR3 is CSAERGATDTQYF. CDR3 DNA: TGCAGTGCCGAGCGGGGAGCTACAGATACGCAGTATTTT.